This T cell receptor beta chain was found in a study of shared clonotypes between healthy human individuals. Study-wide results and limits: Generation probability values for non-shared clonotypes were lower than those for clonotypes shared by all four donors. A handful of donors showed sharing of approximately 5% of naive CD4 clonotypes.

Repertoires were generated with immunoSEQ multiplex PCR, while TCRdb's copy carries only in-frame clones and drops some. The sample has 2 million to 2.5 million clones; nearly 97% are singletons. Details on this clone: Its antigen is still unknown.

V gave up 1 base and J gave up 4 bases, with 16 bases separating them. The CDR3 consists of 16 residues. Looked up from germline, CDR1 is SGHTA and CDR2 is FQGNSA. The chain joins TRBV7-2 to TRBJ2-5, with D unresolved. Sequenced input: naive CD4+ T cells sorted from blood. The subset: CD45RA+ positively selected. This clonotype originated in a man between 18 and 29 years old in good health. CDR3 in DNA: TGTGCCAGCAGCTTAGAAAGTTGGTACGCTGGAGAGACCCAGTACTTC. Translation gives CASSLESWYAGETQYF.